Below, 2 T cell receptor beta chains from the same sample are listed, as sequenced in a study of shared clonotypes between healthy human individuals. Some clones are missing from TCRdb's copy, which holds only in-frame ones; the method was immunoSEQ multiplex PCR. Counted here are hundreds of thousands of clones, about 92% occurring once; the ten biggest clones make up 24%. CD8 cells regarded as naive lacked CD45RO, were positively chosen for CCR7, and omitted terminally differentiated effector memory CD45RA+ cells. The sample was naive CD8+ T cells sorted from blood. These receptors were collected from a man in his thirties or forties in good health.

The V call is TRBV19, the J call TRBJ2-1; TRBD2 aligns across 13 bases. This CDR3 has 19 amino acids. Germline V CDR1 and CDR2: LNHDA, SQIVND (reference sequence). Trimming at V came to 4 bases and at J to 1 base, leaving 10 bases not matched to a gene. The CDR3 region is CASSKGLAGPTLSYNEQFF. For the CDR3, the DNA is TGTGCCAGTAGTAAGGGACTAGCGGGACCAACCCTATCCTACAATGAGCAGTTCTTC.

This clone was seen more than once but under ten times. The chain has TRBV30 and TRBJ2-4; perhaps TRBD2 as D (5 bases). The germline V and J ends were trimmed by 0 bases and 6 bases, with 6 bases remaining between them. This CDR3 contains 12 residues. Germline V gene lookup returns CDR1 GTSNPN and CDR2 SVGIG (reference sequence). The CDR3 DNA follows: TGTGCCTGGAGTGTAGAGGGAAACATTCAGTACTTC. Translated: CAWSVEGNIQYF.